The entry that follows covers one T cell receptor beta chain sequence. Its antigen is unknown. CDR1 and CDR2 from the germline V gene are LGHDT and YNNKEL (reference sequence). This CDR3 comprises 11 residues. The germline V and J ends were trimmed by 8 bases and 4 bases, with 9 bases remaining between them. This was the immunoSEQ version 4 assay in survey mode. TCRdb's table, derived via immunoSEQ multiplex PCR, lists solely in-frame clones and lacks some. The sample has about 28,000 clones; roughly four fifths are singletons. The stimulus was lysate of CMV-infected fibroblasts, roughly 10 ug/mL. Memory cells lacking CD40L and CD69 with high CD45RO were sorted. For around 17 hours, CD8-depleted PBMCs received anti-CD28/CD49d costimulation, a CD40-blocking antibody and enfuvirtide. These data belong to a study of persistence of HIV-infected CD4 T cells. The overall study: Blood samples, up to about 180 mL, came from multiple time points, except a couple of leukapheresis donors sampled once. Whole-study results and caveats: CMV- and Gag-responding cells had lower TCRbeta richness than CD3/CD28-responding cells. Antigen-responding cells were enriched for degenerate expanded CDR3beta sequences.

The V call is TRBV3-1 (or the pseudogene TRBV3-2), the J call TRBJ2-7, with D perhaps matching TRBD1 (6 bases). The sequence came from an adult man with HIV who was CMV-seropositive. The sample here was CD4+ T cells sorted from PBMCs after roughly 18-hour stimulation, taken from a patient who received antiretroviral therapy. CDR3 amino acids: CASSRGYEQYF. The CDR3 nucleotides are TGTGCCAGCTCTAGGGGGTACGAGCAGTACTTC.